This T cell receptor (beta chain) was documented in a study of post-analysis software for immune sequencing data. About the study: Relapsing-remitting, secondary progressive and progressive-relapsing courses of multiple sclerosis were included.

The library was made from cDNA and included unique molecular identifiers. Starting from around 0.96 to 9.9 million T cells, the study yielded roughly 0.5 million cDNA molecules. Each CDR3 protein gets one entry after TCRdb re-called the PCR reads with MiXCR. The sample holds 450,000 to 700,000 distinct CDR3 sequences, 44% seen once. The CDR3 runs 16 residues. V was shortened by 0 bases and J by 0 bases, with 6 bases between the two germline ends. The germline gives CDR1 LGHNA, CDR2 YNFKEQ. This clonotype was detected many times. The antigen remains unidentified. Study findings and constraints: Comparison of patients with controls showed roughly five TRBV segments more frequent in patients, TRBV5-6, TRBV5-1 and TRBV20-1 among them. Diversity measured as normalized Chao1 was significantly lower in multiple sclerosis patients than in controls.

What was sequenced was blood. This chain links TRBV4-2 with TRBJ2-6; D perhaps matches TRBD1 (6 bases). This sequence was found in a girl under 18 with multiple sclerosis. CDR3 nucleotide sequence: TGTGCCAGCAGCCAAGACAGGGGCTCTGGGGCCAACGTCCTGACTTTC. Its translation: CASSQDRGSGANVLTF.